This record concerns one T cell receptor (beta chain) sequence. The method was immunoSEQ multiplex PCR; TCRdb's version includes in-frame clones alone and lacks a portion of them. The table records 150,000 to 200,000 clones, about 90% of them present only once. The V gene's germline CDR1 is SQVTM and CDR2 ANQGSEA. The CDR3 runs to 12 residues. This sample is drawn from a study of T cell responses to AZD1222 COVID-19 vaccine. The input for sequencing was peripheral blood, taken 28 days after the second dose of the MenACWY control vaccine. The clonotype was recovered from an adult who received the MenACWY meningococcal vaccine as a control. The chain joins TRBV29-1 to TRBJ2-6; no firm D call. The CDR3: CSALTGANVLTF. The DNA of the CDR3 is TGCAGTGCCCTAACTGGGGCCAACGTCCTGACTTTC.